This TCR beta chain was found in a study of T cells after somatic rescue of genetic block. Germline V lookup: CDR1 SGHAT, CDR2 FQNNGV. CDR3 length: 14 residues. V was pared by 3 bases and J by 2 bases, with 11 bases between. The data were produced by immunoSEQ multiplex PCR, yet TCRdb's version contains in-frame clones alone and is incomplete. The data hold 110,000 or so clones, with 75% to 95% observed a single time. This chain uses TRBV11-2 with TRBJ2-7, with D possibly matching TRBD1 (6 bases). Sequenced input: peripheral blood mononuclear cells (PBMCs). The receptor was derived from a woman younger than 30. CDR3 in amino acids: CASSLGAGPYEQYF. CDR3 nucleotide sequence: TGTGCCAGCAGCTTGGGGGCAGGCCCCTACGAGCAGTACTTC.